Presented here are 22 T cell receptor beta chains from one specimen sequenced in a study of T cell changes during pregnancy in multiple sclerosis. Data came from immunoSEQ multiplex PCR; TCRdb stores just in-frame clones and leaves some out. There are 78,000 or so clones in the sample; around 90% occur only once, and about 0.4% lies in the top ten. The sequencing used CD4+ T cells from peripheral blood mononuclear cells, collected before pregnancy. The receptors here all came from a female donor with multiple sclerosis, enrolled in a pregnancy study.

The CDR3 nucleotides are TGTGCCACCAGCAGGCCCGGGACAGGGGGCGCCGAGCAGTACTTC. Translation gives CATSRPGTGGAEQYF. V and J are TRBV15 and TRBJ2-7, with 12 bases that match TRBD1. Unmatched junction bases numbered 6, after V lost 3 bases and J lost 6 bases. The CDR3 loop spans 15 amino acids. Germline loops: CDR1 LNHNV, CDR2 YYDKDF (reference sequence).

The CDR3 nucleotides read TGTGCCAGCAAACCAAGGGGGGGGGCCACAGATACGCAGTATTTT. It translates to CASKPRGGATDTQYF. The V gene is TRBV6-1, the J gene TRBJ2-3; D perhaps matches TRBD2 (7 bases). Germline V lookup: CDR1 MNHNS, CDR2 SASEGT. Trimming took 7 bases from V and 2 from J, leaving 16 bases between them. The CDR3 covers 15 residues.

In DNA, the CDR3 is TGTGCCAGCAGACCTCGACTAGCGGACAATGAGCAGTTCTTC. Translated, it gives CASRPRLADNEQFF. The chain is built from TRBV5-4 and TRBJ2-1, with 9 positions matching TRBD2. V lost 5 bases and J lost 5; bases outside the gene matches: 5. CDR1 SGHNT and CDR2 YYREEE come from the germline V gene (reference sequence). The CDR3 has 14 amino acids.

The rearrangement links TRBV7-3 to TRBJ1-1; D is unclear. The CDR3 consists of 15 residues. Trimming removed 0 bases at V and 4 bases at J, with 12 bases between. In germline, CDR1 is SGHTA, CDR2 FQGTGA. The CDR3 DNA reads TGTGCCAGCAGCTTAACAGGGAATAGCGGCACTGAAGCTTTCTTT. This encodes CASSLTGNSGTEAFF.

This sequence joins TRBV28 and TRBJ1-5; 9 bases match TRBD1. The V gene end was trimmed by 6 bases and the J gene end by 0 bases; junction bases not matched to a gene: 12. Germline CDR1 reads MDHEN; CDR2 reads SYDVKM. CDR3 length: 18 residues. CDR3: CASRPGTGRRDSNQPQHF. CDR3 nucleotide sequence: TGTGCCAGCAGGCCGGGGACAGGGAGGAGGGATAGCAATCAGCCCCAGCATTTT.

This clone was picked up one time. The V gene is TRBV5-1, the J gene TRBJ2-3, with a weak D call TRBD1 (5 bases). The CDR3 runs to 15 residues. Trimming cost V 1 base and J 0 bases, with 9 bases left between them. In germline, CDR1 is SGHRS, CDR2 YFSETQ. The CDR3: CASSLRGTSTDTQYF. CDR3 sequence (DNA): TGCGCCAGCAGCTTGAGGGGAACTAGCACAGATACGCAGTATTTT.

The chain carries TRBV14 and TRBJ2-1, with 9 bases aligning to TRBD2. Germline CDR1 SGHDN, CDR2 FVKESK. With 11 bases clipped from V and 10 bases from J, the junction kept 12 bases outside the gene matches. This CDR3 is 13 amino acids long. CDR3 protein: CAVRASGGSEQFF. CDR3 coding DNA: TGTGCCGTGAGGGCCAGCGGGGGGAGCGAGCAGTTCTTC. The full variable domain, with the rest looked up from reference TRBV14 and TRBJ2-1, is EAGVTQFPSHSVIEKGQTVTLRCDPISGHDNLYWYRRVMGKEIKFLLHFVKESKQDESGMPNNRFLAERTGGTYSTLKVQPAELEDSGVYFCAVRASGGSEQFFGPGTRLTVL.

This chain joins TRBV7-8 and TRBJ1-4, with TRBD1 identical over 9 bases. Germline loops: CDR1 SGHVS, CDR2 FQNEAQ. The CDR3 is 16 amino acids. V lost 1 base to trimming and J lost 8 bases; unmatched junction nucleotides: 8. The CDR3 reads CASSLDFGQGLEKLFF. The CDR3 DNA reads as TGTGCCAGCAGCTTAGATTTTGGACAGGGGCTCGAAAAACTGTTTTTT.

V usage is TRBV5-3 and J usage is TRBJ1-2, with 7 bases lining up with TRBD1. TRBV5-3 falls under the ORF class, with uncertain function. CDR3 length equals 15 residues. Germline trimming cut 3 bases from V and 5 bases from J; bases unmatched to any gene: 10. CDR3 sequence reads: CARSWINDREYGYTF. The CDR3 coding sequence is TGTGCCAGAAGCTGGATAAACGACAGGGAATATGGCTACACCTTC.

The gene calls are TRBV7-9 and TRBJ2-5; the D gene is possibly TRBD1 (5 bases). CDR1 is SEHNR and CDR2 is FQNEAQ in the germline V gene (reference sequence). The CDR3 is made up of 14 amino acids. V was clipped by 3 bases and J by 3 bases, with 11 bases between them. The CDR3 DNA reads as TGTGCCAGCAGCTTCGGGCAGGGCAAAGAGACCCAGTACTTC. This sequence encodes CASSFGQGKETQYF. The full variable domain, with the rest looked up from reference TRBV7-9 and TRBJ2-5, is DTGVSQNPRHKITKRGQNVTFRCDPISEHNRLYWYRQTLGQGPEFLTYFQNEAQLEKSRLLSDRFSAERPKGSFSTLEIQRTEQGDSAMYLCASSFGQGKETQYFGPGTRLLVL.

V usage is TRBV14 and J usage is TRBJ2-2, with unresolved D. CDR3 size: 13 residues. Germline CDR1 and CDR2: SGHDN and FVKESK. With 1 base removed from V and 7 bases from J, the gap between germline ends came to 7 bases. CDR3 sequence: CASSQVRSGELFF. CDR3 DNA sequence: TGTGCCAGCAGCCAAGTGCGAAGCGGGGAGCTGTTTTTT.

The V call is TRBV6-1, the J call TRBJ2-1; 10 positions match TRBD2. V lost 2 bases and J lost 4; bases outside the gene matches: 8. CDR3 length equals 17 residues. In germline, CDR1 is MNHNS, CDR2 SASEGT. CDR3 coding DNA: TGTGCCAGCAGTGAATTTTTTACTAGCGGGGCGTACAATGAGCAGTTCTTC. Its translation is CASSEFFTSGAYNEQFF.

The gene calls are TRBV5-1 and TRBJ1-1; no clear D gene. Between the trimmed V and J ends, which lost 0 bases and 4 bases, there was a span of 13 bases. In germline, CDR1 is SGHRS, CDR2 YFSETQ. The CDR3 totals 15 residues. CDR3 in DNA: TGCGCCAGCAGCTTGGCTGTGGAAGCGGGCACTGAAGCTTTCTTT. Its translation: CASSLAVEAGTEAFF.

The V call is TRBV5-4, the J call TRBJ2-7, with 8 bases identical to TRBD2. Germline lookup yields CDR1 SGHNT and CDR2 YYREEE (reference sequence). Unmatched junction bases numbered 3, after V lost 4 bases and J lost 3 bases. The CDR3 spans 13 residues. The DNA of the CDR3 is TGTGCCAGCAGCATCGGGACTAGCTACGAGCAGTACTTC. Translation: CASSIGTSYEQYF.

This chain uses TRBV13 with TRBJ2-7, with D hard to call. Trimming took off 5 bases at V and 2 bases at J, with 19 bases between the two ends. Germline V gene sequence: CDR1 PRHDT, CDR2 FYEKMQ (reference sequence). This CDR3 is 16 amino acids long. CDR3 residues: CASSPLQQTSTYEQYF. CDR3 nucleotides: TGTGCCAGCAGCCCTCTCCAGCAGACTTCGACCTACGAGCAGTACTTC.

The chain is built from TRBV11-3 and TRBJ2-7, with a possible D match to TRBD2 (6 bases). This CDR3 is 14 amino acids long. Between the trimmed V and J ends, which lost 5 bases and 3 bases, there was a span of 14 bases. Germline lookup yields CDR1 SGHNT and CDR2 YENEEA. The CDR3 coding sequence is TGTGCCAGCAGCGGAGACCGGGGGATCTACGAGCAGTACTTC. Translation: CASSGDRGIYEQYF.

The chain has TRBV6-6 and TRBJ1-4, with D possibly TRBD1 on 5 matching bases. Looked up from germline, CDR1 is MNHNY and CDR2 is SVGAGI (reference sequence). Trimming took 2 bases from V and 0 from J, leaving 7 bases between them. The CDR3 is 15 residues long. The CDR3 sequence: CASSYDRPTNEKLFF. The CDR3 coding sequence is TGTGCCAGCAGTTACGACAGACCAACTAATGAAAAACTGTTTTTT.

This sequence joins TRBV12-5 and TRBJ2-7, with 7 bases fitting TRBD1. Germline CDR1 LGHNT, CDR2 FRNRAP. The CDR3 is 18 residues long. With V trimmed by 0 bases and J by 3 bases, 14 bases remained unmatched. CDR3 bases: TGTGCTAGTGGTTTGGTACGTGGGTCGCAGGGGGACCTCTACGAGCAGTACTTC. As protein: CASGLVRGSQGDLYEQYF.

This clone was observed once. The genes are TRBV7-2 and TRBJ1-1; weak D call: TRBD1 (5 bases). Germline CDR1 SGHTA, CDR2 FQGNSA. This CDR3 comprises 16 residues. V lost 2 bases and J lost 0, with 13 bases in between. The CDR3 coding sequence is TGTGCCAGCAGCTTAAGCTTGGGGCGGCTGAACACTGAAGCTTTCTTT. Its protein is CASSLSLGRLNTEAFF.

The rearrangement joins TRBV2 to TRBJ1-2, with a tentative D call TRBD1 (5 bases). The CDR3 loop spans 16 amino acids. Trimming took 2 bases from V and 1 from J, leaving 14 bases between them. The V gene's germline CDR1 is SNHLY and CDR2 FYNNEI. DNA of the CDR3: TGTGCCAGCAGTGAAACAGGACGGGTTAATAACTATGGCTACACCTTC. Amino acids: CASSETGRVNNYGYTF.

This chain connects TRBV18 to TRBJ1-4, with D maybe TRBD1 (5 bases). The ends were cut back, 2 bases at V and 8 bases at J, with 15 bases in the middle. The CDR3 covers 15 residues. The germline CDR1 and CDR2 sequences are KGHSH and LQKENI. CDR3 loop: CASSPTTGGSEKLFF. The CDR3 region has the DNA TGTGCCAGCTCACCAACGACGGGGGGATCCGAAAAACTGTTTTTT.

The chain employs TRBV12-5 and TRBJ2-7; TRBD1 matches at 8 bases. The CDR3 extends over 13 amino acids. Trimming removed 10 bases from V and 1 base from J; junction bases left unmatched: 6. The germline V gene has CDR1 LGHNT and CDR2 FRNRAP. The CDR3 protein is CATTDRASYEQYF. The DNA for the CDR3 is TGTGCTACCACGGACAGGGCGTCCTACGAGCAGTACTTC. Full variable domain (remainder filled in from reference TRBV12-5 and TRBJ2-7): DARVTQTPRHKVTEMGQEVTMRCQPILGHNTVFWYRQTMMQGLELLAYFRNRAPLDDSGMPKDRFSAEMPDATLATLKIQPSEPRDSAVYFCATTDRASYEQYFGPGTRLTVT.